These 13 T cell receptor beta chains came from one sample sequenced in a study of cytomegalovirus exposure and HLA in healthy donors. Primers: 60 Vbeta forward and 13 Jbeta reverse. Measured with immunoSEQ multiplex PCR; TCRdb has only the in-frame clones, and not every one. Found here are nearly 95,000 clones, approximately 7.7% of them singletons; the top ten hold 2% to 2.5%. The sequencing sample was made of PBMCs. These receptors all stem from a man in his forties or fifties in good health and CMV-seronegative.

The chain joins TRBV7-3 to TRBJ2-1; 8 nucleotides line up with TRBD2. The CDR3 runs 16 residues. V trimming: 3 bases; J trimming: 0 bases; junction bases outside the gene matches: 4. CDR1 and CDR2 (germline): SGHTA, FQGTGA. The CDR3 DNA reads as TGTGCCAGCAGCTTGAAGGGGACTAGCTCCTACAATGAGCAGTTCTTC. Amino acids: CASSLKGTSSYNEQFF. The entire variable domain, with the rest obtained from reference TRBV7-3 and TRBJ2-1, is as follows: GAGVSQTPSNKVTEKGKYVELRCDPISGHTALYWYRQSLGQGPEFLIYFQGTGAADDSGLPNDRFFAVRPEGSVSTLKIQRTERGDSAVYLCASSLKGTSSYNEQFFGPGTRLTVL.

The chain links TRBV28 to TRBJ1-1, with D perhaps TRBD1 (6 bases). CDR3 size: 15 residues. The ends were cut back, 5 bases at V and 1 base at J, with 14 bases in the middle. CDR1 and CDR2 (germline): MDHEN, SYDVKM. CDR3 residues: CASSAQGRGNTEAFF. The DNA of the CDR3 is TGTGCCAGCAGTGCCCAGGGGAGAGGGAACACTGAAGCTTTCTTT.

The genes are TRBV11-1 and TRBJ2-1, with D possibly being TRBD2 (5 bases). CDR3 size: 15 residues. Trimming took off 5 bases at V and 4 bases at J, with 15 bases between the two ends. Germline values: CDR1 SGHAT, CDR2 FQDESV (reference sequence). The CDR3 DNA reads TGTGCCAGCAGCACGAGACTAAAAACTTACAATGAGCAGTTCTTC. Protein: CASSTRLKTYNEQFF. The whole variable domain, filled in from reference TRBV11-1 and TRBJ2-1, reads EAEVAQSPRYKITEKSQAVAFWCDPISGHATLYWYRQILGQGPELLVQFQDESVVDDSQLPKDRFSAERLKGVDSTLKIQPAELGDSAMYLCASSTRLKTYNEQFFGPGTRLTVL.

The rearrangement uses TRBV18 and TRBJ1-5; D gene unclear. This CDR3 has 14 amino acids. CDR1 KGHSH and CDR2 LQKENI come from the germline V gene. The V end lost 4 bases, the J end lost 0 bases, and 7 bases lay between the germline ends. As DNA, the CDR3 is TGTGCCAGCTCACGAGACAATAGCAATCAGCCCCAGCATTTT. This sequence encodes CASSRDNSNQPQHF.

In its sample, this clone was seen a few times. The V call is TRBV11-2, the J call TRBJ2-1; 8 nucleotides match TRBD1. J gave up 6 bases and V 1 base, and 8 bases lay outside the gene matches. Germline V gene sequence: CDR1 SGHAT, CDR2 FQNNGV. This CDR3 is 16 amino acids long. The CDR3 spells CASSLVHRGISNEQFF. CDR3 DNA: TGTGCCAGCAGCTTAGTTCACAGGGGGATATCCAATGAGCAGTTCTTC.

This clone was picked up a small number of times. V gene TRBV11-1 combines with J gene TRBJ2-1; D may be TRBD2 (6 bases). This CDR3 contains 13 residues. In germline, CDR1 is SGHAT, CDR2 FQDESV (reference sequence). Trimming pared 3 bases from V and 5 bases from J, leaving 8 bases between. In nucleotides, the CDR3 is TGTGCCAGCAGCTTGACTAGGGACAATGAGCAGTTCTTC. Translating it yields CASSLTRDNEQFF.

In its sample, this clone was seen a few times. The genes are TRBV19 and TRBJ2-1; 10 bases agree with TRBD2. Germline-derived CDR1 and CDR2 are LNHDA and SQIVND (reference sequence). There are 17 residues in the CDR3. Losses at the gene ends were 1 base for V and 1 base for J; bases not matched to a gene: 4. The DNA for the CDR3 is TGTGCCAGTAGTATAGGTCTAGCGGGAGCATCCTACAATGAGCAGTTCTTC. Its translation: CASSIGLAGASYNEQFF.

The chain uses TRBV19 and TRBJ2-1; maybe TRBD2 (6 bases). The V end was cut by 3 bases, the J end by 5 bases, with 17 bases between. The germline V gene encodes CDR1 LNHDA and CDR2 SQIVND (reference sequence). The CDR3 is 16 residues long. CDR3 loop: CASSIGGKEVHNEQFF. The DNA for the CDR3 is TGTGCCAGTAGTATTGGGGGGAAGGAGGTCCACAATGAGCAGTTCTTC.

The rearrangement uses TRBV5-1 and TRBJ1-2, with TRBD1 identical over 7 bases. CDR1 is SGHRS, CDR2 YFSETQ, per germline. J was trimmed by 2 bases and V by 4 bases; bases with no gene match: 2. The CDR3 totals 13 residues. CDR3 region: CASSAGQNYGYTF. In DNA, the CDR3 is TGCGCCAGCAGCGCGGGACAGAACTATGGCTACACCTTC. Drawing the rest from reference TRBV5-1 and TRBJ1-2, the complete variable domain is KAGVTQTPRYLIKTRGQQVTLSCSPISGHRSVSWYQQTPGQGLQFLFEYFSETQRNKGNFPGRFSGRQFSNSRSEMNVSTLELGDSALYLCASSAGQNYGYTFGSGTRLTVV.

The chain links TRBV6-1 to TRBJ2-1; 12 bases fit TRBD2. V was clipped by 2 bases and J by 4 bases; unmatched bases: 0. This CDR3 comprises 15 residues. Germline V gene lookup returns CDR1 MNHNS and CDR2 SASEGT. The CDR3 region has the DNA TGTGCCAGCAGTGAACTAGCGGGGGGGTACAATGAGCAGTTCTTC. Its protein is CASSELAGGYNEQFF.

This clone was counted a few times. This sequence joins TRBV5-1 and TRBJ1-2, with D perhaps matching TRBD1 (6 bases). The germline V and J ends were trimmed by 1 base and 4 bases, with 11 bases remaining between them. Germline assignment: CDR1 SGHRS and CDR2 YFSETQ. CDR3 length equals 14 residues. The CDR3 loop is CASSLYGGGYGYTF. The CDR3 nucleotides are TGCGCCAGCAGCTTGTATGGGGGCGGCTATGGCTACACCTTC.

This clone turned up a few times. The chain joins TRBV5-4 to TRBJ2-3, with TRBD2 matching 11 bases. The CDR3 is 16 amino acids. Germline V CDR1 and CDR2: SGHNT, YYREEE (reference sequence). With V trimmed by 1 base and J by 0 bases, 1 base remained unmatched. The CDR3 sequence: CASSLRLAGSTDTQYF. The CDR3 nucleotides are TGTGCCAGCAGCTTGCGACTAGCGGGAAGCACAGATACGCAGTATTTT.

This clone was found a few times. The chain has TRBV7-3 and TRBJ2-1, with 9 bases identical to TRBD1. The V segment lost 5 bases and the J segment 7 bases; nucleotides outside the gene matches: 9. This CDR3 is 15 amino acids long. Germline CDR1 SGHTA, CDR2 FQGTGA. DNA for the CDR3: TGTGCCAGCAGCCTGGGACAGGGATACAGGAATGAGCAGTTCTTC. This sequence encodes CASSLGQGYRNEQFF. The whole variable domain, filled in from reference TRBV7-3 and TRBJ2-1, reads GAGVSQTPSNKVTEKGKYVELRCDPISGHTALYWYRQSLGQGPEFLIYFQGTGAADDSGLPNDRFFAVRPEGSVSTLKIQRTERGDSAVYLCASSLGQGYRNEQFFGPGTRLTVL.